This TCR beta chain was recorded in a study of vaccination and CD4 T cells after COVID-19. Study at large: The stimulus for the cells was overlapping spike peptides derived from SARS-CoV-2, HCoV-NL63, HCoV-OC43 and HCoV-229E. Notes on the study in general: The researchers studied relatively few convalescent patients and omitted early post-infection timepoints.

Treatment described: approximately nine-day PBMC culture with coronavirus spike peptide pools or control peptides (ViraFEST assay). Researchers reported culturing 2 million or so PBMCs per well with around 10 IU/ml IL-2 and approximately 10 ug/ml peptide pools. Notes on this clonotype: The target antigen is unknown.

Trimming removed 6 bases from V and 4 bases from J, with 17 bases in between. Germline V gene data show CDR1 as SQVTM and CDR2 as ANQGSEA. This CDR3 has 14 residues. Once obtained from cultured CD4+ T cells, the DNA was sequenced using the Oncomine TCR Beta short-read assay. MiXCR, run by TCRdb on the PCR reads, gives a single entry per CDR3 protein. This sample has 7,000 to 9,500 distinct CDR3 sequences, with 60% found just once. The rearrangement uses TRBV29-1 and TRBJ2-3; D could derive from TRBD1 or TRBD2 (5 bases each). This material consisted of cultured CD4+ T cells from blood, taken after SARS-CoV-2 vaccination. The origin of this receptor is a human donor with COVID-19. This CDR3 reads CSVATRAGPDTQYF. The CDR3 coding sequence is TGCAGCGTCGCTACGAGGGCAGGGCCAGATACGCAGTATTTT.